The 18 T cell receptor beta chains in this list originate from one sample, sequenced in a study of PD-L1 blockade in urothelial cancer. TCRdb keeps only in-frame clones here, not all; method: immunoSEQ multiplex PCR. The sample lists about 87,000 clones, 84% seen once, with around 2.1% in the top ten. Time point specified: pretreatment peripheral blood. This sample comprised PBMCs, obtained around atezolizumab (anti-PD-L1) treatment. All receptors derive from a man aged 60-69 years with urothelial cancer.

This chain connects TRBV9 to TRBJ1-2, with 9 positions matching TRBD1. Trimming removed 3 bases from V and 2 bases from J; junction bases left unmatched: 11. Germline CDR1 is SGDLS and CDR2 is YYNGEE. CDR3 length equals 17 residues. Here the CDR3 reads CASSDSPDRGRNYGYTF. In nucleotides, the CDR3 is TGTGCCAGCAGCGACTCACCGGACAGGGGAAGGAACTATGGCTACACCTTC. The variable domain in full, with the rest retrieved from reference TRBV9 and TRBJ1-2, is DSGVTQTPKHLITATGQRVTLRCSPRSGDLSVYWYQQSLDQGLQFLIQYYNGEERAKGNILERFSAQQFPDLHSELNLSSLELGDSALYFCASSDSPDRGRNYGYTFGSGTRLTVV.

This clone was observed a few times. The rearrangement joins TRBV18 to TRBJ1-6, with 7 bases matching TRBD1. The CDR3 length is 15 residues. Germline-derived CDR1 and CDR2 are KGHSH and LQKENI. J was trimmed by 5 bases and V by 3 bases; bases with no gene match: 4. For the CDR3, the DNA is TGTGCCAGCTCACCTCGACAGGGCGATAATTCACCCCTCCACTTT. The encoded protein is CASSPRQGDNSPLHF. Based on the CDR3 plus reference TRBV18 and TRBJ1-6, the full variable domain is NAGVMQNPRHLVRRRGQEARLRCSPMKGHSHVYWYRQLPEEGLKFMVYLQKENIIDESGMPKERFSAEFPKEGPSILRIQQVVRGDSAAYFCASSPRQGDNSPLHFGNGTRLTVT.

This clone was found once. The chain is built from TRBV18 and TRBJ2-7; 8 bases are a match to TRBD1. The CDR3 is 14 amino acids. With V trimmed by 5 bases and J by 7 bases, 10 bases remained unmatched. CDR1 KGHSH and CDR2 LQKENI come from the germline V gene. The CDR3 loop reads CASSSRDRIGEQYF. In DNA, the CDR3 is TGTGCCAGCTCAAGCCGGGACAGGATAGGAGAGCAGTACTTC. The variable domain in full, completed from reference TRBV18 and TRBJ2-7, reads NAGVMQNPRHLVRRRGQEARLRCSPMKGHSHVYWYRQLPEEGLKFMVYLQKENIIDESGMPKERFSAEFPKEGPSILRIQQVVRGDSAAYFCASSSRDRIGEQYFGPGTRLTVT.

This clone came up once. The chain recombines TRBV11-2 with TRBJ2-7; tentative D call: TRBD2 (6 bases). The CDR3 is made up of 15 amino acids. Germline CDR1 SGHAT, CDR2 FQNNGV. Between the trimmed V and J ends, which lost 0 bases and 3 bases, there was a span of 12 bases. The CDR3 region has the DNA TGTGCCAGCAGCTTAGAGTCCGGAGGGTACTACGAGCAGTACTTC. Its translation: CASSLESGGYYEQYF.

J is TRBJ2-7 and V is TRBV7-2; possibly TRBD1 for D (6 bases). Germline V CDR1 and CDR2: SGHTA, FQGNSA. V gave up 4 bases and J gave up 2 bases, with 12 bases separating them. The CDR3 spans 14 residues. CDR3 region: CASSSEGGTYEQYF. CDR3 DNA sequence: TGTGCCAGCAGCTCGGAAGGGGGAACCTACGAGCAGTACTTC.

V gene TRBV7-9 combines with J gene TRBJ1-5, with a weak D call TRBD1 (5 bases). Looked up from germline, CDR1 is SEHNR and CDR2 is FQNEAQ (reference sequence). V gave up 2 bases and J gave up 5 bases, with 10 bases separating them. The CDR3 sequence is 14 residues long. CDR3 coding DNA: TGTGCCAGCAGCTTATTAGGGGTTGATCAGCCCCAGCATTTT. Amino acid sequence: CASSLLGVDQPQHF.

This clone has more than one count but fewer than ten. V gene TRBV6-6 combines with J gene TRBJ1-2, with 8 bases lining up with TRBD1. Per the germline V gene, CDR1 is MNHNY and CDR2 is SVGAGI (reference sequence). Germline trimming cut 3 bases from V and 10 bases from J; bases unmatched to any gene: 1. The CDR3 is 11 residues long. CDR3 loop: CASSYQGAYTF. CDR3 in DNA: TGTGCCAGCAGTTATCAGGGGGCCTACACCTTC.

This rearrangement joins TRBV6-5 to TRBJ2-5; D is perhaps TRBD2 (7 bases). This CDR3 is 13 amino acids long. The V gene's germline CDR1 is MNHEY and CDR2 SVGAGI. Trimming shortened V by 8 bases and J by 5 bases, and 15 bases separated the two germline ends. CDR3 in amino acids: CASRRTGGETQYF. The CDR3 DNA reads TGTGCCAGCCGTAGGACGGGGGGCGAGACCCAGTACTTC.

A few counts support this clone. The chain combines TRBV10-3 with TRBJ1-6; 10 bases are a match to TRBD1. V trimming: 10 bases; J trimming: 6 bases; junction bases outside the gene matches: 3. CDR1 is ENHRY and CDR2 is SYGVKD in the germline V gene. The CDR3 runs to 13 residues. The CDR3: CATGTGANSPLHF. The DNA of the CDR3 is TGTGCCACGGGGACAGGGGCTAATTCACCCCTCCACTTT.

This chain uses TRBV5-1 with TRBJ1-4, with 10 positions matching TRBD1. Trimming took 2 bases from V and 8 from J; bases not matched to a gene: 3. The CDR3 sequence is 14 residues long. Germline V gene sequence: CDR1 SGHRS, CDR2 YFSETQ. CDR3 sequence reads: CASSLRQGAEKLFF. DNA for the CDR3: TGCGCCAGCAGCTTAAGACAGGGGGCGGAAAAACTGTTTTTT. The full variable domain, completed using reference TRBV5-1 and TRBJ1-4, is KAGVTQTPRYLIKTRGQQVTLSCSPISGHRSVSWYQQTPGQGLQFLFEYFSETQRNKGNFPGRFSGRQFSNSRSEMNVSTLELGDSALYLCASSLRQGAEKLFFGSGTQLSVL.

The chain joins TRBV6-5 to TRBJ1-2; 10 bases line up with TRBD1. J was trimmed by 8 bases and V by 4 bases; bases with no gene match: 7. Germline V gene lookup returns CDR1 MNHEY and CDR2 SVGAGI. This CDR3 spans 14 amino acids. The CDR3 DNA is TGTGCCAGCAGTTCTCCGGGACAGGGGAAAGGCTACACCTTC. As protein: CASSSPGQGKGYTF.

This clone has a handful of counts. V usage is TRBV4-3 and J usage is TRBJ2-2; TRBD2 matches at 14 bases. This CDR3 is 17 amino acids long. V lost 2 bases and J lost 6; bases outside the gene matches: 5. Germline-derived CDR1 and CDR2 are LGHNA and YSLEER. The CDR3: CASSQNGLAGGPGELFF. The CDR3 DNA reads TGCGCCAGCAGCCAAAATGGACTAGCGGGAGGACCCGGGGAGCTGTTTTTT.

V and J are TRBV4-2 and TRBJ2-7; 7 bases are a match to TRBD2. The V gene end was trimmed by 1 base and the J gene end by 0 bases; junction bases not matched to a gene: 6. Looked up from germline, CDR1 is LGHNA and CDR2 is YNFKEQ. The CDR3 length is 16 residues. The CDR3 DNA reads as TGTGCCAGCAGCCAAGCCGTGGGCGGGAGCTCCTACGAGCAGTACTTC. This codes for CASSQAVGGSSYEQYF.

This sequence joins TRBV7-2 and TRBJ2-7; 9 bases fit TRBD1. Looked up from germline, CDR1 is SGHTA and CDR2 is FQGNSA. Trimming cost V 2 bases and J 1 base; bases outside gene matches: 6. The CDR3 is made up of 16 amino acids. The CDR3 here is CASSLNPTGGSYEQYF. In DNA, the CDR3 is TGTGCCAGCAGCTTAAACCCGACAGGGGGATCCTACGAGCAGTACTTC. The variable domain in full, with the rest retrieved from reference TRBV7-2 and TRBJ2-7, is GAGVSQSPSNKVTEKGKDVELRCDPISGHTALYWYRQSLGQGLEFLIYFQGNSAPDKSGLPSDRFSAERTGGSVSTLTIQRTQQEDSAVYLCASSLNPTGGSYEQYFGPGTRLTVT.

This clone came up once. The J gene is TRBJ1-1, the V gene TRBV11-2; perhaps TRBD1 as D (5 bases). The CDR3 runs to 14 residues. V was pared by 5 bases and J by 4 bases, with 14 bases between. Germline assignment: CDR1 SGHAT and CDR2 FQNNGV. The CDR3 sequence is CASSRGGRSTEAFF. The CDR3 DNA reads as TGTGCCAGCAGCCGGGGGGGACGGAGCACTGAAGCTTTCTTT.

This rearrangement joins TRBV4-3 to TRBJ2-7, with TRBD2 as a possible D gene (7 bases). The V gene lost 1 base and the J gene lost 6 bases, with 13 bases spanning the gap. The CDR3 is 14 residues long. CDR1 LGHNA and CDR2 YSLEER come from the germline V gene. The CDR3 sequence: CASSQGRGGREQYF. The CDR3 DNA sequence: TGCGCCAGCAGCCAAGGGAGGGGGGGCCGCGAGCAGTACTTC.

The genes are TRBV7-9 and TRBJ2-2, with a tentative D call TRBD2 (5 bases). The V end lost 1 base, the J end lost 11 bases, and 8 bases lay between the germline ends. Germline loops: CDR1 SEHNR, CDR2 FQNEAQ (reference sequence). The CDR3 runs to 12 residues. CDR3 coding DNA: TGTGCCAGCAGCTTAGGGCCTAGCGAGCTGTTTTTT. Its translation: CASSLGPSELFF.

The V and J genes are TRBV5-4 and TRBJ2-5, with 9 bases aligning to TRBD1. CDR1 is SGHNT, CDR2 YYREEE, per germline (reference sequence). The CDR3 runs 15 residues. After removal of 4 bases from V and 5 bases from J, the junction contained 9 bases not matched to a gene. The CDR3 DNA sequence: TGTGCCAGCAGCCCGGGACAGGGCCGCGAGGAGACCCAGTACTTC. This gives the protein CASSPGQGREETQYF.